This record looks at one T cell receptor (beta chain) sequence and its context. This sample was included in a study of control samples from healthy donors and cancer patients. Sequencing used immunoSEQ multiplex PCR; TCRdb keeps in-frame clones, though not all of them. The sample carries about 110,000 clones, just under 85% recorded once. Per germline, CDR1 SGHVS and CDR2 FNYEAQ. V lost 5 bases, J lost 2 bases, and 16 bases lay in between. CDR3 size: 16 residues. The sequence derives from a man aged 18 to 30 in good health. Material: blood. J is TRBJ1-5 and V is TRBV7-6, with a possible D match to TRBD1 (5 bases). The CDR3 protein is CASSLGTHPGNQPQHF. DNA for the CDR3: TGTGCCAGCAGCCTAGGGACGCATCCAGGCAATCAGCCCCAGCATTTT. Supplemented by reference TRBV7-6 and TRBJ1-5, the full variable domain reads GAGVSQSPRYKVTKRGQDVALRCDPISGHVSLYWYRQALGQGPEFLTYFNYEAQQDKSGLPNDRFSAERPEGSISTLTIQRTEQRDSAMYRCASSLGTHPGNQPQHFGDGTRLSIL.